The next 14 T cell receptor beta chains were all read from a single sample in a study of spatial heterogeneity in lung cancer. The time point: sample taken at primary tumor resection. From the 5' RACE reads, TCRdb called clonotypes with MiXCR, one entry per CDR3 protein. The sample consists of around 89,000 distinct CDR3 sequences, approximately 12% of them appearing once. The specimen comprised PBMCs, sampled at surgery. The receptor source for this set is a male donor with early-stage non-small cell lung cancer.

The table lists this clonotype with a few counts. V usage is TRBV6-2 or TRBV6-3 and J usage is TRBJ2-5, with 9 bases that match TRBD1. The V gene's germline CDR1 is MNHEY and CDR2 SVGEGT. This CDR3 contains 12 residues. V dropped 10 bases and J dropped 4; count of bases not matched to a gene: 4. CDR3 in amino acids: CATKQGAETQYF. In DNA, the CDR3 is TGTGCCACGAAACAGGGGGCAGAGACCCAGTACTTC.

The chain links TRBV6-2 or TRBV6-3 to TRBJ2-1, with TRBD2 identical over 8 bases. This CDR3 is built from 13 residues. From germline, CDR1 is MNHEY and CDR2 SVGEGT. V was clipped by 6 bases and J by 7 bases; unmatched bases: 5. The DNA for the CDR3 is TGTGCCAGCAGATCTAGCGGGCATAATGAGCAGTTCTTC. Its translation: CASRSSGHNEQFF.

V is TRBV28 and J is TRBJ2-1; D unresolved. The V gene lost 5 bases and the J gene lost 5 bases, with 13 bases spanning the gap. This CDR3 spans 14 amino acids. Per germline, CDR1 MDHEN and CDR2 SYDVKM. CDR3 protein: CASSPIVADNEQFF. Here the CDR3 DNA reads TGTGCCAGCAGTCCGATCGTGGCAGACAATGAGCAGTTCTTC.

Only a few counts were recorded for this clonotype. Mismatch with germline at one junction end may stem from a read error. The J gene is TRBJ2-5, the V gene TRBV4-3; 8 bases fit TRBD2. Per germline, CDR1 LGHNA and CDR2 YSLEER. This CDR3 has 14 residues. The CDR3 is CASSQDPQRGLIHF. DNA of the CDR3: TGCGCCAGCAGCCAAGATCCGCAGCGGGGGTTAATCCACTTC.

The V call is TRBV3-1, the J call TRBJ2-5, with D tentatively TRBD2 (5 bases). The ends were cut back, 4 bases at V and 3 bases at J, with 15 bases in the middle. CDR1 is LGHDT and CDR2 is YNNKEL in the germline V gene (reference sequence). The CDR3 covers 15 residues. The CDR3 DNA reads TGTGCCAGCAGCCCAAACCCCGGGGAGAAAGAGACCCAGTACTTC. Amino acid sequence: CASSPNPGEKETQYF.

The chain joins TRBV2 to TRBJ2-3, with 7 bases aligning to TRBD1. Germline loops: CDR1 SNHLY, CDR2 FYNNEI. The CDR3 is made up of 15 amino acids. Losses at the gene ends were 4 bases for V and 2 bases for J; bases not matched to a gene: 6. This CDR3 reads CASSGRQGATDTQYF. As DNA, the CDR3 is TGTGCCAGCAGTGGAAGACAGGGAGCCACAGATACGCAGTATTTT.

A few counts support this clonotype. The V gene is TRBV27, the J gene TRBJ2-2; 8 bases fit TRBD1. Trimming removed 6 bases from V and 4 bases from J; junction bases left unmatched: 7. Germline V gene sequence: CDR1 MNHEY, CDR2 SMNVEV (reference sequence). The CDR3 totals 15 residues. This chain's CDR3 is CASSRTGIGTGELFF. As DNA, the CDR3 is TGTGCCAGCAGCCGGACAGGGATTGGCACCGGGGAGCTGTTTTTT.

This chain joins TRBV3-1 and TRBJ1-1; D call uncertain. The CDR3 length is 14 residues. Germline V lookup: CDR1 LGHDT, CDR2 YNNKEL (reference sequence). V shed 4 bases and J shed 1 base, with 10 bases lying between them. The CDR3, as DNA: TGTGCCAGCAGCCTTTATCAGGAGAACACTGAAGCTTTCTTT. The encoded protein is CASSLYQENTEAFF. The full variable domain, in which reference TRBV3-1 and TRBJ1-1 provide the parts outside the CDR3, is DTAVSQTPKYLVTQMGNDKSIKCEQNLGHDTMYWYKQDSKKFLKIMFSYNNKELIINETVPNRFSPKSPDKAHLNLHINSLELGDSAVYFCASSLYQENTEAFFGQGTRLTVV.

This clonotype was detected ten times or more. J is TRBJ2-3 and V is TRBV20-1; D remains ambiguous. The CDR3 is made up of 12 amino acids. With 1 base removed from V and 5 bases from J, the gap between germline ends came to 7 bases. Germline CDR1 and CDR2: DFQATT and SNEGSKA (reference sequence). The CDR3, as DNA: TGCAGTGCTAGAGTCCCCGAAGATACGCAGTATTTT. Its translation is CSARVPEDTQYF.

In its sample, this clonotype was seen many times. The V gene is TRBV9, the J gene TRBJ1-3; TRBD1 might be the D (5 bases). V gave up 1 base and J gave up 0 bases, with 5 bases separating them. This CDR3 has 14 residues. Germline V CDR1 and CDR2: SGDLS, YYNGEE. The CDR3 DNA is TGTGCCAGCAGCGTACAGGGCTCTGGAAACACCATATATTTT. It yields the protein CASSVQGSGNTIYF.

The chain combines TRBV20-1 with TRBJ1-5, with TRBD1 matching 9 bases. This CDR3 spans 16 amino acids. The trim removed 4 bases at V and 2 bases at J, leaving 9 bases unmatched. From germline, CDR1 is DFQATT and CDR2 SNEGSKA (reference sequence). As DNA, the CDR3 is TGCAGTGCTACCCTCGCGGGACAGGGCGGCAATCAGCCCCAGCATTTT. Protein: CSATLAGQGGNQPQHF.

This clonotype was detected only a few times. The chain recombines TRBV19 with TRBJ2-1; D possibly corresponds to TRBD1 (5 bases). Germline values: CDR1 LNHDA, CDR2 SQIVND (reference sequence). V was shortened by 1 base and J by 2 bases, with 9 bases between the two germline ends. CDR3 length: 15 amino acids. CDR3 coding DNA: TGTGCCAGTAGTATAGGTCAACAGGCCTACAATGAGCAGTTCTTC. This codes for CASSIGQQAYNEQFF.

Only a few counts were recorded for this clonotype. This chain's CDR3 is CASRNAGTTAQRQFF. Written as DNA, the CDR3 is TGTGCCAGCAGAAATGCCGGGACTACTGCCCAAAGGCAGTTCTTC. The genes are TRBV28 and TRBJ2-1; 7 bases map to TRBD2. The CDR3 has 15 residues. The germline CDR1 and CDR2 sequences are MDHEN and SYDVKM. With V trimmed by 6 bases and J by 12 bases, 17 bases remained unmatched. The full variable domain, with the rest looked up from reference TRBV28 and TRBJ2-1, is DVKVTQSSRYLVKRTGEKVFLECVQDMDHENMFWYRQDPGLGLRLIYFSYDVKMKEKGDIPEGYSVSREKKERFSLILESASTNQTSMYLCASRNAGTTAQRQFFGPGTRLTVL.

This clonotype was detected only a few times. This chain uses TRBV5-1 with TRBJ1-4; 8 nucleotides match TRBD1. Germline V CDR1 and CDR2: SGHRS, YFSETQ. V was pared by 4 bases and J by 8 bases, with 7 bases of the junction left unmatched. The CDR3 runs 14 residues. Here the CDR3 DNA reads TGCGCCAGCAGCAGGACAGGGAGTCGGGAAAAACTGTTTTTT. Translating gives CASSRTGSREKLFF.